This T cell receptor beta chain appears in the sequencing data of a study of blood T cell dynamics during melanoma immunotherapy. Study results and caveats: It remained unknown if the driving T cell clones were melanoma-specific. At W3, later disease-control patients showed bifurcated PBMC repertoire changes, unlike progressors.

Worth noting for this clone: The antigen remains undetermined.

Time point specified: pre-treatment baseline. TCRdb keeps only in-frame clones here, not all; method: immunoSEQ multiplex PCR. The repertoire has 17,000 or so clones, roughly 84% of them found once; the top ten carry about 8.1%. This sample comprised blood, obtained from a patient treated with checkpoint blockade. This sequence was found in a human donor with melanoma.

The CDR3 region is CASSLGANEQFF. The DNA for the CDR3 is TGTGCCAGCAGCTTAGGTGCGAATGAGCAGTTCTTC. This chain links TRBV5-6 with TRBJ2-1; D call uncertain. CDR3 length equals 12 residues. The V end lost 2 bases, the J end lost 7 bases, and 7 bases lay between the germline ends. Germline-derived CDR1 and CDR2 are SGHDT and YYEEEE.